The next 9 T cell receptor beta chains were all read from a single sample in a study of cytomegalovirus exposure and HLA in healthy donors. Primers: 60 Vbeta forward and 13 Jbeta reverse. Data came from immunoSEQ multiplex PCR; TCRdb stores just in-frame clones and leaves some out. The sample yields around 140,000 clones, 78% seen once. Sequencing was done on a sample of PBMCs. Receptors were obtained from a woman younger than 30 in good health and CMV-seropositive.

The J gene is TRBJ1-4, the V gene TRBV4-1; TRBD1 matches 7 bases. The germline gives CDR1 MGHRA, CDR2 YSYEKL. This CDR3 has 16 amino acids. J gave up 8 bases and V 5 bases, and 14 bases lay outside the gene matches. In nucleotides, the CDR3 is TGCGCCAGCAGCACGATCGGACAGGTCGTTAGCGAAAAACTGTTTTTT. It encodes CASSTIGQVVSEKLFF.

The CDR3 DNA reads as TGTGCCAGCGGGCGAGCTAGCCCCAATGAGCAGTTCTTC. This sequence encodes CASGRASPNEQFF. This chain joins TRBV2 and TRBJ2-1, with a possible D match to TRBD2 (5 bases). V was trimmed by 8 bases and J by 6 bases, leaving 14 bases between them. Germline V gene sequence: CDR1 SNHLY, CDR2 FYNNEI. The CDR3 consists of 13 residues.

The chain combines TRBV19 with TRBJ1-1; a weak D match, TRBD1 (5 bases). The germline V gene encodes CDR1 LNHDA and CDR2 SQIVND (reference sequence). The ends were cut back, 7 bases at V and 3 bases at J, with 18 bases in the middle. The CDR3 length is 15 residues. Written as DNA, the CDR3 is TGTGCCAGTACCTCTGGGGGGGGACGGGACACTGAAGCTTTCTTT. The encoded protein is CASTSGGGRDTEAFF.

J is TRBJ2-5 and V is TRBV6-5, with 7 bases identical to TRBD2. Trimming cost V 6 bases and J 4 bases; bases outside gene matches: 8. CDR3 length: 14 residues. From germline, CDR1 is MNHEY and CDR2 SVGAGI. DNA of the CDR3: TGTGCCAGCAGCTCCTCTGGGGGGGGAGAGACCCAGTACTTC. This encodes CASSSSGGGETQYF.

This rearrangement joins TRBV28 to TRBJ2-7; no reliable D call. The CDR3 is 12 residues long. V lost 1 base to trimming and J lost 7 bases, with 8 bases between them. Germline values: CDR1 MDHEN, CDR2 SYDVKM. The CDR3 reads CASSLSHGEQYF. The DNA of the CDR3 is TGTGCCAGCAGTTTATCCCACGGGGAGCAGTACTTC.

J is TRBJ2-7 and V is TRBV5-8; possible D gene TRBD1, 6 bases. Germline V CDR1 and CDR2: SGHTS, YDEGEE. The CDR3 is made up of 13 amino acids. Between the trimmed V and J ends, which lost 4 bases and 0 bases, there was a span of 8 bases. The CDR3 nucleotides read TGTGCCAGCAGCGACAGGACCTCCTACGAGCAGTACTTC. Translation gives CASSDRTSYEQYF.

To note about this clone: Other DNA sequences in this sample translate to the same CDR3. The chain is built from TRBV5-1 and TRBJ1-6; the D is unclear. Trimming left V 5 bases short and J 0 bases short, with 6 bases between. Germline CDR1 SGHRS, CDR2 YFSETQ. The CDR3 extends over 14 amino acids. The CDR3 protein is CASSGSSYNSPLHF. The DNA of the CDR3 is TGCGCCAGCAGTGGGAGCTCCTATAATTCACCCCTCCACTTT.

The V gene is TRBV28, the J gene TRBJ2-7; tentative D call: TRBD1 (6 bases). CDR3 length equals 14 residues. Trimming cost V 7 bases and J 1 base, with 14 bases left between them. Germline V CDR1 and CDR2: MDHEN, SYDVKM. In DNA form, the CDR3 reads TGTGCCAGCACCGCACAGGGTGGATCCTACGAGCAGTACTTC. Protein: CASTAQGGSYEQYF.

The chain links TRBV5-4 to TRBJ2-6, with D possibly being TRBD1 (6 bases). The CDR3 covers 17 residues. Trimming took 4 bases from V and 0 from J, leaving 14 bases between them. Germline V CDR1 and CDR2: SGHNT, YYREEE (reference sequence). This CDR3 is CASSTILGASGANVLTF. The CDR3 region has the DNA TGTGCCAGCAGCACCATATTGGGGGCCTCTGGGGCCAACGTCCTGACTTTC. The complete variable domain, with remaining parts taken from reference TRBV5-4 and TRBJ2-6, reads ETGVTQSPTHLIKTRGQQVTLRCSSQSGHNTVSWYQQALGQGPQFIFQYYREEENGRGNFPPRFSGLQFPNYSSELNVNALELDDSALYLCASSTILGASGANVLTFGAGSRLTVL.